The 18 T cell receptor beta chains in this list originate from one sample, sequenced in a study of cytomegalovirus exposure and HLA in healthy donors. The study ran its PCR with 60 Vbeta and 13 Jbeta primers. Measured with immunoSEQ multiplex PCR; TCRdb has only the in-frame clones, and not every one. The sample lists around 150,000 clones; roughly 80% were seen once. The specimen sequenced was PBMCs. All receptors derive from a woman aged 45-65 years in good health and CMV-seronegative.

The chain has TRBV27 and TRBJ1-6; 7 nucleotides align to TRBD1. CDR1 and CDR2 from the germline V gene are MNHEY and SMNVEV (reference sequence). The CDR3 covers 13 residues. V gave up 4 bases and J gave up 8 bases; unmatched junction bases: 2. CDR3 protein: CASSWQGDSPLHF. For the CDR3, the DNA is TGTGCCAGCAGTTGGCAGGGGGATTCACCCCTCCACTTT.

CDR3 in amino acids: CASRKKDIGGNTIYF. The CDR3 bases are TGTGCCAGCAGAAAAAAGGACATAGGAGGAAACACCATATATTTT. The chain joins TRBV28 to TRBJ1-3; D is perhaps TRBD1 (5 bases). CDR3 length: 15 amino acids. Per the germline V gene, CDR1 is MDHEN and CDR2 is SYDVKM. Trimming removed 6 bases from V and 4 bases from J, with 16 bases in between.

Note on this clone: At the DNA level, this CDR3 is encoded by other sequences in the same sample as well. CDR3 coding DNA: TGTGCCAGCAGCTTGGAGGGACAGGGGGCTGAAGCTTTCTTT. This sequence encodes CASSLEGQGAEAFF. The J gene is TRBJ1-1, the V gene TRBV13; 11 bases match TRBD1. V lost 3 bases and J lost 6; bases outside the gene matches: 3. This CDR3 is 14 amino acids long. Germline V gene data show CDR1 as PRHDT and CDR2 as FYEKMQ (reference sequence).

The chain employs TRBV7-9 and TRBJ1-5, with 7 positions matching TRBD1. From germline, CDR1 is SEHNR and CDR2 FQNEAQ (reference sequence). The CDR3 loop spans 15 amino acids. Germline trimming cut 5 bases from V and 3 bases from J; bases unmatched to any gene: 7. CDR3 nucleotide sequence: TGTGCCAGCAGCCTAGGACAGGTGGACAATCAGCCCCAGCATTTT. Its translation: CASSLGQVDNQPQHF.

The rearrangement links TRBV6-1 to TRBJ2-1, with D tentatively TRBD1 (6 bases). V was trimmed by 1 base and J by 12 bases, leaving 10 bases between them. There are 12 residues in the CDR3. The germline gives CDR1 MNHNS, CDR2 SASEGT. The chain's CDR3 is CASSEDRVVQFF. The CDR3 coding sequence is TGTGCCAGCAGTGAAGACAGGGTCGTGCAGTTCTTC.

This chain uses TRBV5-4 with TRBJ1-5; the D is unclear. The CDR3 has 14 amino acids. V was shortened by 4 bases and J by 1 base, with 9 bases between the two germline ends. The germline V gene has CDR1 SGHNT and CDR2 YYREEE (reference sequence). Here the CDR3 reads CASSPGGSNQPQHF. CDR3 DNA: TGTGCCAGCAGCCCCGGAGGGAGCAATCAGCCCCAGCATTTT.

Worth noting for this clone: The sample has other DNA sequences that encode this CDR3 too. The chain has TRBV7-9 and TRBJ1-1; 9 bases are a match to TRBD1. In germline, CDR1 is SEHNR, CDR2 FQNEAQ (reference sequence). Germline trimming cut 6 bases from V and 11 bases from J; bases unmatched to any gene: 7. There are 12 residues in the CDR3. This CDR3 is CASSTRDREAFF. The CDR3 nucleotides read TGTGCCAGCAGTACTCGGGACAGGGAGGCTTTCTTT.

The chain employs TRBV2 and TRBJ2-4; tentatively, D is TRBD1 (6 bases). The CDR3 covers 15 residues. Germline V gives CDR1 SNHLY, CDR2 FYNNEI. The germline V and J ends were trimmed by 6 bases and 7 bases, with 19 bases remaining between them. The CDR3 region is CASRVTGGPHNIQYF. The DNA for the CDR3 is TGTGCCAGCAGGGTGACAGGCGGACCCCACAACATTCAGTACTTC.

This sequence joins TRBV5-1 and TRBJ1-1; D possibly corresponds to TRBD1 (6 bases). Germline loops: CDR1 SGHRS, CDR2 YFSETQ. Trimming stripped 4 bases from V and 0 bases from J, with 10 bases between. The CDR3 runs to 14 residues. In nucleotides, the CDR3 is TGCGCCAGCAGCGATACAGGGTTGAACACTGAAGCTTTCTTT. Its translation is CASSDTGLNTEAFF.

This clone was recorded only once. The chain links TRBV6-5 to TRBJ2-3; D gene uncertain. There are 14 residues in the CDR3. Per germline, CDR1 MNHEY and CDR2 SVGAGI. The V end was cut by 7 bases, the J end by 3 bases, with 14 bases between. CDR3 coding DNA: TGTGCCAGCACCCACAGATCTCGGACAGATACGCAGTATTTT. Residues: CASTHRSRTDTQYF.

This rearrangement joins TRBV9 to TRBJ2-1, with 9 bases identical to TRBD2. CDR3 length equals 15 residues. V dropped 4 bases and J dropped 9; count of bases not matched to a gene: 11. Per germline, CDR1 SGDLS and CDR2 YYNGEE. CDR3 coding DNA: TGTGCCAGCAGCCCCCGGGCGGGAGGGCCGGGTGAGCAGTTCTTC. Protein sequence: CASSPRAGGPGEQFF. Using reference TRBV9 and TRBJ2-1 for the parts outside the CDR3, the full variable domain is DSGVTQTPKHLITATGQRVTLRCSPRSGDLSVYWYQQSLDQGLQFLIQYYNGEERAKGNILERFSAQQFPDLHSELNLSSLELGDSALYFCASSPRAGGPGEQFFGPGTRLTVL.

CDR3 coding DNA: TGTGCCAGCAGCTTTAGTACAGATACGCAGTATTTT. Protein: CASSFSTDTQYF. The chain carries TRBV7-9 and TRBJ2-3; D is undetermined. The CDR3 is 12 amino acids. The V gene's germline CDR1 is SEHNR and CDR2 FQNEAQ (reference sequence). The V gene lost 3 bases and the J gene lost 3 bases, with 4 bases spanning the gap. The full variable domain, its missing parts supplied by reference TRBV7-9 and TRBJ2-3, is DTGVSQNPRHKITKRGQNVTFRCDPISEHNRLYWYRQTLGQGPEFLTYFQNEAQLEKSRLLSDRFSAERPKGSFSTLEIQRTEQGDSAMYLCASSFSTDTQYFGPGTRLTVL.

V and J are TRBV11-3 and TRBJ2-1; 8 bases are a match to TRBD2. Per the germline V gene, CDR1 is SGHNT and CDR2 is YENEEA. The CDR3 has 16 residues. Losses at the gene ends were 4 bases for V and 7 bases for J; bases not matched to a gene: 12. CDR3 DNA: TGTGCCAGCAGCTACAGATCGGGAGGGGGGGGGAATGAGCAGTTCTTC. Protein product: CASSYRSGGGGNEQFF. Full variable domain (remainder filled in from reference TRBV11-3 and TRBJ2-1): EAGVVQSPRYKIIEKKQPVAFWCNPISGHNTLYWYLQNLGQGPELLIRYENEEAVDDSQLPKDRFSAERLKGVDSTLKIQPAELGDSAVYLCASSYRSGGGGNEQFFGPGTRLTVL.

The CDR3 loop is CASGAGGFEGYSNQPQHF. The CDR3 DNA is TGTGCCAGTGGGGCTGGGGGGTTCGAGGGGTATAGCAATCAGCCCCAGCATTTT. The V call is TRBV2, the J call TRBJ1-5; a possible D gene is TRBD1 (5 bases). V lost 9 bases and J 0 bases, leaving 24 bases between the germline ends. CDR3 size: 18 residues. Germline lookup yields CDR1 SNHLY and CDR2 FYNNEI.

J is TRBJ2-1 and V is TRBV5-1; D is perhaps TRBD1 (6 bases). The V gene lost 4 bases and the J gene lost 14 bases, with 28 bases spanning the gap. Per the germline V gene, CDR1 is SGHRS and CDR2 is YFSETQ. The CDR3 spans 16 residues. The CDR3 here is CASSPQTGPARDPEFF. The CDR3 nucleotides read TGCGCCAGCAGCCCCCAGACAGGTCCTGCTAGGGACCCAGAGTTCTTC.

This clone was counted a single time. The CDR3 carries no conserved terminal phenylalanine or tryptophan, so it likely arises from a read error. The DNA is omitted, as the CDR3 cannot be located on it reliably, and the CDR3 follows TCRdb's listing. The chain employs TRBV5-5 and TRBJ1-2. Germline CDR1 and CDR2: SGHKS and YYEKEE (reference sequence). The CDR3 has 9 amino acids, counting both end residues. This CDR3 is CASIVRPPS.

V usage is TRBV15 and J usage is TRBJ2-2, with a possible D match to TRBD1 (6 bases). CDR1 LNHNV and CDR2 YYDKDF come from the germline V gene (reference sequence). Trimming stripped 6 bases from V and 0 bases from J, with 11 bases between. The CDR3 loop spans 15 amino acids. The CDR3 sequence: CATSLDSANTGELFF. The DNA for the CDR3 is TGTGCCACCAGTCTGGACAGCGCGAACACCGGGGAGCTGTTTTTT.

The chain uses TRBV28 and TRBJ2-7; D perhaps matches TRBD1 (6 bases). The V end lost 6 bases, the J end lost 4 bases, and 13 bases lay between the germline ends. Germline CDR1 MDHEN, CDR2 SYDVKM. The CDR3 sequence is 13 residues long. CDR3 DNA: TGTGCCAGCAGGCCAGGGGTCCGGTACGAGCAGTACTTC. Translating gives CASRPGVRYEQYF.